The clone carrying this T cell receptor beta chain was counted only a few times. Its cognate antigen is unknown. The CDR3 spans 14 residues. The V end lost 4 bases, the J end lost 4 bases, and 13 bases lay between the germline ends. Germline CDR1 SNHLY, CDR2 FYNNEI. This entry is derived from a study of cytomegalovirus exposure and HLA in healthy donors. Whole-study findings and limits: The number of N-insertions in an Asian-associated ancestry cluster was reportedly below the roughly 700-donor mean in a later analysis.

PCR employed 60 Vbeta and 13 Jbeta primers. Authors' analysis steps: Per a later analysis, the number of unique TCR beta chains was some 75 million, of which 9 million to 14 million were shared. Clones were sequenced by immunoSEQ multiplex PCR, and TCRdb holds only the in-frame ones, with some missing. D and trimming come from the DNA, and the V and J calls and clone size come from that table. The sample contains about 100,000 clones, approximately 78% of which appear only once. The chain links TRBV2 to TRBJ1-1; no reliable D call. The sequence came from a woman aged 60-75 years in good health and CMV-seronegative. Sample: PBMCs. DNA of the CDR3: TGTGCCAGCAGTGTAGCAGAGGCGATCACTGAAGCTTTCTTT. It encodes CASSVAEAITEAFF.